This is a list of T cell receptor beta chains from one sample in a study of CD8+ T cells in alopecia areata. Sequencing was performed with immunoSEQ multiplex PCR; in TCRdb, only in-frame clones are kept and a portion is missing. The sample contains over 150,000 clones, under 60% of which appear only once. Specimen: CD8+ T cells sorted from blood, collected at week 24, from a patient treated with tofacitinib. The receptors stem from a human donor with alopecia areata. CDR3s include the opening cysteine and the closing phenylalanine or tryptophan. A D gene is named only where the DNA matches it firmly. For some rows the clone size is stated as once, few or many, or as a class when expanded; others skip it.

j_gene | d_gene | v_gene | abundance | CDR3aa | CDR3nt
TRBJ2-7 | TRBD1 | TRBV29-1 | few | CSVVDRNRYEQYF | TGCAGCGTTGTGGACAGGAACCGATACGAGCAGTACTTC
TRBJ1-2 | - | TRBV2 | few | CASSEGTGGYTF | TGTGCCAGCAGTGAAGGGACTGGCGGCTACACCTTC
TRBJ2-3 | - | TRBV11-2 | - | CASGPDTQYF | TGTGCCAGCGGGCCAGATACGCAGTATTTT
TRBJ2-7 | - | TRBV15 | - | CATSRDTTAYEQYF | TGTGCCACCAGCAGAGATACGACAGCCTACGAGCAGTACTTC
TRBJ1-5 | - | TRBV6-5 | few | CASSYSSTGQPQHF | TGTGCCAGCAGTTACTCTTCCACGGGTCAGCCCCAGCATTTT
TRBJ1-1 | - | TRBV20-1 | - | CSANRDGEAFF | TGCAGTGCTAACAGGGATGGGGAAGCTTTCTTT
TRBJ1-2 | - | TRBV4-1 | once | CASSDNTLRGYGYTF | TGCGCCAGCAGCGACAACACCCTGAGGGGCTATGGCTACACCTTC
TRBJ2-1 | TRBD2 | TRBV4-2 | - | CASSQFTSGNEQFF | TGTGCCAGCAGCCAATTTACTAGCGGAAATGAGCAGTTCTTC
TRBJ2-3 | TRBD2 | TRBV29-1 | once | CSGALAGGLVLITDTQYF | TGCAGCGGAGCACTAGCGGGGGGGCTAGTGTTAATTACAGATACGCAGTATTTT
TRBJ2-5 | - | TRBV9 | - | CASSVSPRQEGLWETQYF | TGTGCCAGCAGCGTAAGTCCCCGACAGGAGGGCCTCTGGGAGACCCAGTACTTC
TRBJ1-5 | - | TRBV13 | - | CASSLGRSNQPQHF | TGTGCCAGCAGCTTGGGACGGAGCAATCAGCCCCAGCATTTT
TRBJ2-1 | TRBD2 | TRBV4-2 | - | CASSQDMAGGLHNEQFF | TGTGCCAGCAGCCAAGATATGGCGGGGGGGTTGCACAATGAGCAGTTCTTC
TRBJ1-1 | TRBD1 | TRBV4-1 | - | CASSQEGTGFTEAFF | TGCGCCAGCAGCCAAGAGGGGACAGGGTTCACTGAAGCTTTCTTT
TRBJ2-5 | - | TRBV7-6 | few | CASSLQETQYF | TGTGCCAGCAGCTTACAAGAGACCCAGTACTTC
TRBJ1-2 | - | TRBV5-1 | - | CASSPLAGNYGYTF | TGCGCCAGCAGCCCCCTGGCAGGGAACTATGGCTACACCTTC
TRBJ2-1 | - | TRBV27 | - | CASSLLGSGRGNEQFF | TGTGCCAGCAGTTTATTGGGCAGCGGTCGGGGTAATGAGCAGTTCTTC
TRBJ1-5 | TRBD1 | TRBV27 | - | CASRPGQGLQPQHF | TGTGCCAGCAGGCCTGGACAGGGCCTGCAGCCCCAGCATTTT
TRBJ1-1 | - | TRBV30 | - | CAWSQGSEAFF | TGTGCCTGGAGTCAGGGTTCTGAAGCTTTCTTT
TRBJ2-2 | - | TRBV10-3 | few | CAISDWSLTNTGELFF | TGTGCCATCAGTGACTGGAGCCTTACGAACACCGGGGAGCTGTTTTTT
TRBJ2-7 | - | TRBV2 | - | CASRNPTHTYEQYF | TGTGCCAGCAGAAATCCTACCCATACCTACGAGCAGTACTTC
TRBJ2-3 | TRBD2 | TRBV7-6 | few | CASSSRSGGSTDTQYF | TGTGCCAGCAGCTCCCGTAGCGGGGGGAGCACAGATACGCAGTATTTT
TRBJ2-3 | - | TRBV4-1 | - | CASSQEPRSTDTQYF | TGCGCCAGCAGCCAAGAGCCGAGAAGCACAGATACGCAGTATTTT
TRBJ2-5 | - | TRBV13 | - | CASSSREETQYF | TGTGCCAGCAGCTCCAGGGAAGAGACCCAGTACTTC
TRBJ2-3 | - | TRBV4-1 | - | CASSQGQDTQYF | TGCGCCAGCAGCCAAGGTCAAGATACGCAGTATTTT
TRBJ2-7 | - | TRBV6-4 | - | CASTVAYEQYF | TGTGCCAGCACAGTAGCCTACGAGCAGTACTTC
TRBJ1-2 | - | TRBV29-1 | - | CSVEGGSGPSYGYTF | TGCAGCGTTGAAGGAGGGTCAGGACCATCGTATGGCTACACCTTC
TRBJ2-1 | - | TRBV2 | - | CASTDSYNEQFF | TGTGCCAGCACCGACAGCTACAATGAGCAGTTCTTC
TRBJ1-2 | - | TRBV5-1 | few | CASSLAEDGYTF | TGCGCCAGCAGCTTGGCCGAGGATGGCTACACCTTC
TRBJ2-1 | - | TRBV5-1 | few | CASNTGSGLDYEQFF | TGCGCCAGCAATACCGGTAGTGGACTGGACTATGAGCAGTTCTTC
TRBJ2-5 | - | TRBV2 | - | CASRVEETQYF | TGTGCCAGCAGGGTGGAGGAGACCCAGTACTTC
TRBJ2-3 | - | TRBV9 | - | CASAVGAYDTDTQYF | TGTGCCAGCGCGGTGGGGGCCTACGACACAGATACGCAGTATTTT
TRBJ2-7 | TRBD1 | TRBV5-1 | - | CASSPLTGTDSYEQYF | TGCGCCAGCAGCCCCTTAACCGGGACAGACTCCTACGAGCAGTACTTC
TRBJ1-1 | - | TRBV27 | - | CASSFLTRGSMNTEAFF | TGTGCCAGCAGTTTCCTGACGAGGGGAAGTATGAACACTGAAGCTTTCTTT
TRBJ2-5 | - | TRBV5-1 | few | CASTYRGTQYF | TGCGCCAGCACTTATCGTGGGACCCAGTACTTC
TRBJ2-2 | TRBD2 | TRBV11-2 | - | CASSSGLAGSNTGELFF | TGTGCCAGCAGCTCCGGACTAGCGGGGTCGAACACCGGGGAGCTGTTTTTT
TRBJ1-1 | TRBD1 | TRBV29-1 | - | CSVDSGTGVTEAFF | TGCAGCGTTGATAGTGGGACAGGGGTTACTGAAGCTTTCTTT
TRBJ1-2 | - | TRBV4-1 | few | CASSQQNNYGYTF | TGCGCCAGCAGCCAACAGAATAACTATGGCTACACCTTC
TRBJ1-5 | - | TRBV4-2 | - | CASSRWDTRLRRGTQHF | TGTGCCAGCAGTAGGTGGGACACCCGCCTCCGACGAGGGACCCAGCATTTT
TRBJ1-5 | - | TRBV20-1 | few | CSAGQPQHF | TGCAGTGCGGGTCAGCCCCAGCATTTT